These T cell receptor beta chains were read from a single sample in a study of read filtering for tumor transcriptome and immune sequencing. MiXCR, applied by TCRdb to the reads, yields one record per CDR3 protein. The sample has approximately 20,000 distinct CDR3 sequences, roughly a fifth seen once. Sequencing was done on a sample of a population of CD138-negative cells sorted from bone marrow. All receptors derive from a donor over 35 with multiple myeloma. The CDR3 runs from the conserved cysteine through the conserved F or W. The order of the fields is clone size, D gene, V gene, J gene, CDR3 DNA, CDR3 protein. The D gene is left open where the match is weak. A row's size may be missing; if present it is once, few, many or a size class.

many	NA	TRBV29-1	TRBJ2-7	TGCAGCGTGAGAGAGCGGAAAAGCTCCTACGAGCAGTACTTC	CSVRERKSSYEQYF
few	NA	TRBV28	TRBJ1-5	TGTGCCAGCAGTTTAGCGGGGGCCAGCAATCAGCCCCAGCATTTT	CASSLAGASNQPQHF
many	NA	TRBV14	TRBJ2-7	TGTGCCAGCAGCCAAGAAGGGCGAGGCCCCTACGAGCAGTACTTC	CASSQEGRGPYEQYF
many	TRBD2	TRBV29-1	TRBJ2-2	TGCAGCGCGGGCGGCGGGAGTGGTACCGGGGAGCTGTTTTTT	CSAGGGSGTGELFF
NA	TRBD2	TRBV6-2/TRBV6-3	TRBJ2-1	TGTGCCAGCAGTTGGGGACTAGCGGGCCTCCTGAGGTCCTACAATGAGCAGTTCTTC	CASSWGLAGLLRSYNEQFF
NA	NA	TRBV28	TRBJ2-5	TGTGCCAGCAGTTTAAACGGGGAGACCCAGTACTTC	CASSLNGETQYF
few	NA	TRBV5-1	TRBJ1-4	TGCGCCAGCAGCCGCCCGACAGCCACAATTGACGCAACTAATGAAAAACTGTTTTTT	CASSRPTATIDATNEKLFF
many	NA	TRBV11-2	TRBJ2-5	TGTGCCAGCAGCCGGGGGCAGTGGGGCCGGACCCAGTACTTC	CASSRGQWGRTQYF
NA	NA	TRBV7-9	TRBJ2-3	TGTGCCAGCAGCTCCCCTCCGAAAACGCAGTATTTT	CASSSPPKTQYF
few	NA	TRBV3-1	TRBJ1-1	TGTGCCAGCAGCCAAGTCGGCAACACTGAAGCTTTCTTT	CASSQVGNTEAFF